A selection of T cell receptor beta chains follows, all from one sample in a study of T-cell memory formation after mild COVID-19. TCRdb ran MiXCR on the 5' RACE reads and lists one entry per CDR3 protein. The sample records around 470,000 distinct CDR3 sequences, about 20% being singletons. Sample: PBMCs or a T cell subset sorted from them (not recorded which). The receptors stem from an adult woman who had mild COVID-19 (a few samples of this study predate the infection). Cell type and time point are not known. Each CDR3 is given with its conserved first and last residue. Size values are once, few and many counts, or a class for expanded clones, and some rows have none.

CDR3 | V | size | J
CASSEPLHADTQYF | TRBV6-1 | few | TRBJ2-3
CASRNEGHQGDTEAFF | TRBV6-7 | few | TRBJ1-1
CASSSSGQGAGYTF | TRBV6-5 | many | TRBJ1-2
CRAGYGYTF | TRBV20-1 | - | TRBJ1-2
CSINRDRGRKYGTQYF | TRBV20-1 | - | TRBJ2-5
CASSLGHRENTEAFF | TRBV7-2 | few | TRBJ1-1
CASSLSWLGGQGLTEAFF | TRBV12-3/TRBV12-4 | once | TRBJ1-1
CATSRDPTGGEQYF | TRBV15 | - | TRBJ2-7
CASSLAYRDGYGYTF | TRBV7-2 | - | TRBJ1-2
CATSSEPTGGETQYF | TRBV15 | - | TRBJ2-5
CAWTQGAGQYF | TRBV30 | - | TRBJ2-7
CASSSAYDNEQFF | TRBV11-2 | - | TRBJ2-1
CSASPLTGLTDTQYF | TRBV20-1 | many | TRBJ2-3
CASSGGTPATLHEQYF | TRBV9 | few | TRBJ2-7
CSARDRRRGGGTEAFF | TRBV20-1 | - | TRBJ1-1
CASSLGPTHTEAFF | TRBV7-9 | once | TRBJ1-1
CASSLYVGGSTDTQYF | TRBV7-2 | few | TRBJ2-3
CASGGGADTGELFF | TRBV7-8 | few | TRBJ2-2
CASSDQGNEQFF | TRBV2 | - | TRBJ2-1
CASSMSGATDTQYF | TRBV19 | once | TRBJ2-3
CASTLIYNSPLHF | TRBV12-3/TRBV12-4 | - | TRBJ1-6
CASSPDSSLEVEQFF | TRBV11-2 | - | TRBJ2-1
CASSADMNTEAFF | TRBV7-6 | many | TRBJ1-1
CASSSGISSYEQYF | TRBV13 | - | TRBJ2-7
CASSSGRFGDTQYF | TRBV7-8 | - | TRBJ2-3
CASSYRGRPNEKLFF | TRBV6-2/TRBV6-3 | few | TRBJ1-4
CSVKGVVGTETYEQYF | TRBV29-1 | few | TRBJ2-7
CASSLGTAGVFNEQFF | TRBV13 | few | TRBJ2-1
CASSDFGQQINQPQHF | TRBV2 | - | TRBJ1-5
CASSSGQVSAAGTEAFF | TRBV7-9 | many | TRBJ1-1
CSAPSGGDNEQFF | TRBV20-1 | few | TRBJ2-1
CASSLIGMNEKLFF | TRBV7-9 | - | TRBJ1-4
CAWTGQALYGYTF | TRBV30 | few | TRBJ1-2